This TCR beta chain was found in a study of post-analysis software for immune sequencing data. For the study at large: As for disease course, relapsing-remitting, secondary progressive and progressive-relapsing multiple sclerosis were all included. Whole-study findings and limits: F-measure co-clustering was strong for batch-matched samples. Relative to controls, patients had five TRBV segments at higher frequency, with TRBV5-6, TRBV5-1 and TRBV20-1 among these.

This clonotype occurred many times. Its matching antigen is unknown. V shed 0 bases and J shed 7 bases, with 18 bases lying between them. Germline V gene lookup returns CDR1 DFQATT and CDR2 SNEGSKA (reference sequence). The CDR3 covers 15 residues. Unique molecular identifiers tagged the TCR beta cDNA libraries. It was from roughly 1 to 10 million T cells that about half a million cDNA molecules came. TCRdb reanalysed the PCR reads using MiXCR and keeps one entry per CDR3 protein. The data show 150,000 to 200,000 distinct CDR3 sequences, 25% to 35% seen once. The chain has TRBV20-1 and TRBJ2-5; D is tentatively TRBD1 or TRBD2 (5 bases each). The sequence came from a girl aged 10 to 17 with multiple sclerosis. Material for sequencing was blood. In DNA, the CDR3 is TGCAGTGCTAGAGATCTTCGGACGGGGCGCGTGACCCAGTACTTC. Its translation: CSARDLRTGRVTQYF.